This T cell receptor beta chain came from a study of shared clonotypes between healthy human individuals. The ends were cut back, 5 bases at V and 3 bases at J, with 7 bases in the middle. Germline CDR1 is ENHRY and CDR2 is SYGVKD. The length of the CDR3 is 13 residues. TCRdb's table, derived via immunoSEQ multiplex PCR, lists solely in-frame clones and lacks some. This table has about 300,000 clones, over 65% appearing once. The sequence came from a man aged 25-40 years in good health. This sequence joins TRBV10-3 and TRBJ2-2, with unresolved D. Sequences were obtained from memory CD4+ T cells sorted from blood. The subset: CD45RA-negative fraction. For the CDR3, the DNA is TGTGCCATCAGTACTGGGGACACCGGGGAGCTGTTTTTT. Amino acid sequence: CAISTGDTGELFF.